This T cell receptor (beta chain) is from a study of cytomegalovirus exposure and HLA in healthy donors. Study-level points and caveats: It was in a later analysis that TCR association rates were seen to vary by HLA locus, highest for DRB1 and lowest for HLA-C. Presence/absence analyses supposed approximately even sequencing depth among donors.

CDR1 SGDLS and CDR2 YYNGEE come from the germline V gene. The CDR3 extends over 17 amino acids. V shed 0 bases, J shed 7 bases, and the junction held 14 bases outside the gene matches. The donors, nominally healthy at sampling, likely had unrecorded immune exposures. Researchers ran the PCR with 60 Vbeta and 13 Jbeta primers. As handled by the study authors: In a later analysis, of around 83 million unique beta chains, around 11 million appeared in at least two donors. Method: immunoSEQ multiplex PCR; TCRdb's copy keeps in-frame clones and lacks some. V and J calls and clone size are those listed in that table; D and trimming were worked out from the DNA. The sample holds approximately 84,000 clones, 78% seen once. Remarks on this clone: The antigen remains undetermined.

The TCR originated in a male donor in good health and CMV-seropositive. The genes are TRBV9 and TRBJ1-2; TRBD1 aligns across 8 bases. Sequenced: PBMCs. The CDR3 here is CASSVATRQGWLFGYTF. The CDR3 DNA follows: TGTGCCAGCAGCGTAGCTACGAGACAGGGGTGGTTGTTTGGCTACACCTTC. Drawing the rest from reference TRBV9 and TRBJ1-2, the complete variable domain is DSGVTQTPKHLITATGQRVTLRCSPRSGDLSVYWYQQSLDQGLQFLIQYYNGEERAKGNILERFSAQQFPDLHSELNLSSLELGDSALYFCASSVATRQGWLFGYTFGSGTRLTVV.